This T cell receptor (beta chain) appears in the sequencing data of a study of Ad26.COV2.S vaccination and SARS-CoV-2 variants (TCRdb year 2021). A note on the overall study: Vaccine-arm donors came from COV1001, a multicentre, randomized, double-blind, placebo-controlled phase I-IIa trial of Ad26.COV2.S in healthy adults. Investigators did not know the trial group allocation while performing experiments and assessing outcomes. Trial participants were randomized into five groups of five, in which low-dose or high-dose Ad26.COV2.S was given once or twice, or placebo was given on both occasions. TCRbeta repertoire sequencing was used to assess the specificity and breadth of SARS-CoV-2-reactive T cell receptors after Ad26.COV2.S vaccination. Ad26.COV2.S was administered intramuscularly at 5 x 10^10 or 1 x 10^11 viral particles, either as a single shot or as two shots given 56 days apart. The TCR-sequenced set comprised approximately 32 samples: around 20 Ad26.COV2.S vaccine recipients, 5 placebo recipients and 8 SARS-CoV-2 convalescent individuals.

The immunoSEQ Assay was used to sequence TCRbeta CDR3 regions. After extraction, genomic DNA underwent amplification by bias-controlled multiplex PCR, followed by high-throughput sequencing. On the authors' methods: To quantify the absolute abundance of every unique TCRbeta CDR3 region, sequences were collapsed and filtered. T cell fraction was estimated by normalizing TCRbeta template counts to usable DNA, with usable DNA measured through amplification of reference genes found in all nucleated cells. Repertoire TCRs were annotated as SARS-CoV-2-specific by exact matching of V gene, CDR3 amino acid sequence and J gene to a known reactive TCR set. The reference SARS-CoV-2 TCR set was obtained from MIRA and was filtered for enrichment in COVID-19-positive ImmuneCODE repertoires, whereby public or cross-reactive TCRs were removed. Drawing on the MIRA antigens, annotated TCRs were analysed further at the level of specific ORF or position within ORF. Breadth was defined as annotated unique rearrangements over total unique productive rearrangements; depth was the summed frequency of those rearrangements. Two-sided Wilcoxon rank-sum tests were applied when comparing TCR breadth between groups. TCRdb stores this immuneACCESS table with in-frame sequences only. Part of the clones is absent; in the studies checked, under half of the shortfall reflects unresolved V genes, and no reason is known for the rest. From that table come the V and J calls and clone size; the DNA was used to work out D and trimming. In all, the sample holds 250,000 to 300,000 clones, and around 87% of those were seen once. In total, the top ten clones hold around 3.5% of the sample.

General study outcomes and caveats: Non-spike TCR breadth was comparable between vaccine and placebo recipients, consistent with the vaccine containing only spike. The study was not powered to compare responses between vaccine doses or regimens. According to the authors, total T cell responses may have been underestimated by the TCR breadth and depth analyses. Substantial breadth of spike-specific CD8+ and CD4+ T cell responses was reported after vaccination. Compared with placebo recipients, Ad26.COV2.S recipients showed higher spike-specific TCR breadth (P = 0.0014).

A word on this clone: Its antigen is currently not known. No qualities accompany the bases; no much larger clone lies one base away.

This specimen's treatment or condition label, interpreted: roughly 18 received Ad26.COV2.S at low or high dose, single or two shots; 5 received placebo; per-sample allocation not given. Repertoires of vaccine and placebo recipients were sequenced from samples collected on day 63 after the first injection. Between 29 July and 7 August 2020, Cohort 1b enrolled some 25 adults aged 18-55 years at one site in Boston, USA. As a vaccine, Ad26.COV2.S was a replication-incompetent adenovirus type 26 vector that expressed a prefusion-stabilized SARS-CoV-2 spike protein derived from the original Wuhan strain. Here the sequenced sample was peripheral blood, taken in a trial of Ad26.COV2.S vaccine versus placebo. The sequence derives from a person aged 18-60 years who received the Ad26.COV2.S COVID-19 vaccine or a placebo.

CDR3 reads: CASSPAVNTEAFF. DNA sequence: TGCGCCAGCAGCCCGGCGGTGAACACTGAAGCTTTCTTT. The chain is assembled from TRBV5-1 and TRBJ1-1; too little of a D gene remains to name it. The CDR3 covers 13 residues, taking in both the cysteine and the phenylalanine. CDR3 DNA only is kept here, 39 bases in frame from base 1. For CDR1 and CDR2, the germline V gene lists SGHRS and YFSETQ. V is shortened by 4 bases, J by 0 bases, and the region joining them spans 7 bases. The CDR3, completed at both ends by the reference TRBV5-1 and TRBJ1-1 genes, gives the full variable domain KAGVTQTPRYLIKTRGQQVTLSCSPISGHRSVSWYQQTPGQGLQFLFEYFSETQRNKGNFPGRFSGRQFSNSRSEMNVSTLELGDSALYLCASSPAVNTEAFFGQGTRLTVV.